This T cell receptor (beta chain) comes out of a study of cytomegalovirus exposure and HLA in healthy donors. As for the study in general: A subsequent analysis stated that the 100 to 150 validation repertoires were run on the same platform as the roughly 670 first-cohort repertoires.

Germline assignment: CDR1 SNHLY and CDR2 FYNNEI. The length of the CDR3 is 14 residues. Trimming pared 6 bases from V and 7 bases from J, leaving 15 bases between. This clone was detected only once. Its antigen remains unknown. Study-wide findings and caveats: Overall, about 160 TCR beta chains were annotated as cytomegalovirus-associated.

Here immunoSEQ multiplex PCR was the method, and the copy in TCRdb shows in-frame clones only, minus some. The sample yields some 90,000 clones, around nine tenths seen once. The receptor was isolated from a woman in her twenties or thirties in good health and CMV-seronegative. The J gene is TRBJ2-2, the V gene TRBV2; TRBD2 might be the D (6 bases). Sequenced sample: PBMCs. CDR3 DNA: TGTGCCAGCAGGCGGGACGGACCCATCGGGGAGCTGTTTTTT. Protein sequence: CASRRDGPIGELFF.